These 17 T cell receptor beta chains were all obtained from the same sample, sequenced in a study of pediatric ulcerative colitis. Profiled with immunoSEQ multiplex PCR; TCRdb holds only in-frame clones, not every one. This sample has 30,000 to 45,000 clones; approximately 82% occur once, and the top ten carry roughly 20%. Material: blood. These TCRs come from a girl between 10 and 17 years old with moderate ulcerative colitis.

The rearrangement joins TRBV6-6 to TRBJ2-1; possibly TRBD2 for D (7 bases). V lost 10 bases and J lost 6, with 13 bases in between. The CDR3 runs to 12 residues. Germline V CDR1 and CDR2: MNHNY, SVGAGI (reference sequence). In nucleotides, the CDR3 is TGTGCCACCACTAGGGGGGGCAATGAGCAGTTCTTC. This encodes CATTRGGNEQFF.

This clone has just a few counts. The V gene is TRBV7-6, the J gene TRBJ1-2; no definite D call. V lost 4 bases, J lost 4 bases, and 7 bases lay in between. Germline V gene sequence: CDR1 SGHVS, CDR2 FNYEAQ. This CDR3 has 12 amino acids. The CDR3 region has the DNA TGTGCCAGCAGCTCGGGTCCCTATGGCTACACCTTC. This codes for CASSSGPYGYTF. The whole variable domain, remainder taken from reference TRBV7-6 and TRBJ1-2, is GAGVSQSPRYKVTKRGQDVALRCDPISGHVSLYWYRQALGQGPEFLTYFNYEAQQDKSGLPNDRFSAERPEGSISTLTIQRTEQRDSAMYRCASSSGPYGYTFGSGTRLTVV.

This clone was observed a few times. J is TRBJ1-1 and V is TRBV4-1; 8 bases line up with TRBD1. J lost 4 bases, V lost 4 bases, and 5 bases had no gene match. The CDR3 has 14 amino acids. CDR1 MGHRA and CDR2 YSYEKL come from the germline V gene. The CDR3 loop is CASSPDRAPTEAFF. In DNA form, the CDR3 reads TGCGCCAGCAGCCCGGACAGGGCCCCCACTGAAGCTTTCTTT.

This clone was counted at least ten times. The DNA of the CDR3 is TGTGCCAGCAGCTTAGGGGACAGGGGGTACTACGAGCAGTACTTC. This gives the protein CASSLGDRGYYEQYF. The chain recombines TRBV7-9 with TRBJ2-7; TRBD1 aligns across 11 bases. Trimming cost V 1 base and J 3 bases; bases outside gene matches: 2. The CDR3 spans 15 residues. CDR1 is SEHNR and CDR2 is FQNEAQ in the germline V gene (reference sequence).

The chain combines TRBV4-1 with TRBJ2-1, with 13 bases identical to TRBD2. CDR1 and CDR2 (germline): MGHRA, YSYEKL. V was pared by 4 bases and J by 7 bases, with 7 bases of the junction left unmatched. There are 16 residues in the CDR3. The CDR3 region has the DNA TGCGCCAGCAGCCTCCGAGGGACTAGCGGGATAAATGAGCAGTTCTTC. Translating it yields CASSLRGTSGINEQFF.

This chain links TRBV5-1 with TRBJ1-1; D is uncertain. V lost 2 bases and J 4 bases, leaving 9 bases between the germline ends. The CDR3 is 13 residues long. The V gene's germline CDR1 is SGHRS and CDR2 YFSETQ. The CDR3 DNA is TGCGCCAGCAGCTTTGAAGGGCTCACTGAAGCTTTCTTT. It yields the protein CASSFEGLTEAFF.

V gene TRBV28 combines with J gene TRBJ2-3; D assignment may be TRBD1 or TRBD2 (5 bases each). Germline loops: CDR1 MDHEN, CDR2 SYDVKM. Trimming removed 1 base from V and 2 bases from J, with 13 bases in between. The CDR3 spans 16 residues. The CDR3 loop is CASSLLGTEFTDTQYF. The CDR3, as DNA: TGTGCCAGCAGTTTATTAGGGACGGAATTCACAGATACGCAGTATTTT.

The CDR3 spells CASSLSRVGGYTF. CDR3 DNA sequence: TGTGCCAGCAGTTTATCGAGGGTAGGTGGCTACACCTTC. This chain links TRBV27 with TRBJ1-2; D is ambiguous. V was trimmed by 0 bases and J by 7 bases, leaving 9 bases between them. Germline CDR1 and CDR2: MNHEY and SMNVEV (reference sequence). The CDR3 totals 13 residues.

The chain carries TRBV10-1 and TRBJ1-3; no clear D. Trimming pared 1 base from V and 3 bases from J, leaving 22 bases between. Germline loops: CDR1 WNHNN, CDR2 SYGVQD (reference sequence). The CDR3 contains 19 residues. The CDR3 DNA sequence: TGCGCCAGCAGTGAGTTACCCCGTCCCTATATTAGTTTTGGAAACACCATATATTTT. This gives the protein CASSELPRPYISFGNTIYF.

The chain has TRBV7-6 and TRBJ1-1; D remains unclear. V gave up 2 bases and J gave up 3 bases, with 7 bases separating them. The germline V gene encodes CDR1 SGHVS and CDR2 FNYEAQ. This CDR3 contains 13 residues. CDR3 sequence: CASSLMRDTEAFF. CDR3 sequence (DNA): TGTGCCAGCAGCTTAATGAGGGACACTGAAGCTTTCTTT.

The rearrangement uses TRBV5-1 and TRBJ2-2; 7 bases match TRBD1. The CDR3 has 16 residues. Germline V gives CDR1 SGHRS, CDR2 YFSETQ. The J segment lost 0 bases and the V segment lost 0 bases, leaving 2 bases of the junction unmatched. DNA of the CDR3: TGCGCCAGCAGCTTGGAACAGGGGACGAACACCGGGGAGCTGTTTTTT. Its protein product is CASSLEQGTNTGELFF.

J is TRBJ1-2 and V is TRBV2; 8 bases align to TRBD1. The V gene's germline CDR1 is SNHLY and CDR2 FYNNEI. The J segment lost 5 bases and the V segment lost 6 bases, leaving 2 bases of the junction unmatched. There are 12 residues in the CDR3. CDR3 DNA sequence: TGTGCCAGCAGGGGACAGGATTATGGCTACACCTTC. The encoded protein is CASRGQDYGYTF.

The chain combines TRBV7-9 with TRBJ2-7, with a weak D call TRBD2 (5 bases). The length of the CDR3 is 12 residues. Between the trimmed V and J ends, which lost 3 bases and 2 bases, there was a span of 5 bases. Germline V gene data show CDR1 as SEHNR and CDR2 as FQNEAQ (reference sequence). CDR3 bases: TGTGCCAGCAGCTTCGGGACCTACGAGCAGTACTTC. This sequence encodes CASSFGTYEQYF.

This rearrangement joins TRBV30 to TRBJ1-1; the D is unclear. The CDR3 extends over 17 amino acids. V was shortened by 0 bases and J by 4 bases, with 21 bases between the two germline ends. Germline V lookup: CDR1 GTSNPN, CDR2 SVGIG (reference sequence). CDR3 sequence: CAWSVLGMGRRGTEAFF. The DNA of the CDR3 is TGTGCCTGGAGTGTACTGGGCATGGGTCGGCGGGGCACTGAAGCTTTCTTT. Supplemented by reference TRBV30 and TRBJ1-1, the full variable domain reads SQTIHQWPATLVQPVGSPLSLECTVEGTSNPNLYWYRQAAGRGLQLLFYSVGIGQISSEVPQNLSASRPQDRQFILSSKKLLLSDSGFYLCAWSVLGMGRRGTEAFFGQGTRLTVV.

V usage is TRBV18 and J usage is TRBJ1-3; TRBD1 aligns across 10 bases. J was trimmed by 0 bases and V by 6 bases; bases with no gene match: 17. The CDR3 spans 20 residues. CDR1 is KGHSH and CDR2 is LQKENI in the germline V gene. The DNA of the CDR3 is TGTGCCAGCTCCCCCCTTTCGGGACAGGGGCACCGGGGCTCTGGAAACACCATATATTTT. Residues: CASSPLSGQGHRGSGNTIYF.

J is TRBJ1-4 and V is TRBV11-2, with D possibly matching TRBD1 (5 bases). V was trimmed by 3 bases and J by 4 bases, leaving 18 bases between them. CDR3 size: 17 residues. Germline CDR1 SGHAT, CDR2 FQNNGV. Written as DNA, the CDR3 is TGTGCCAGCAGCTTGGGCCGAAGACAGCCAGTTAATGAAAAACTGTTTTTT. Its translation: CASSLGRRQPVNEKLFF.

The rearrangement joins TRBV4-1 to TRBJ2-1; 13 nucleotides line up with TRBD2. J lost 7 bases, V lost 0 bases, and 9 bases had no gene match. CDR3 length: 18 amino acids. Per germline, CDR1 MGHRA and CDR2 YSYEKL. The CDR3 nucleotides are TGCGCCAGCAGCCAAGAACTAGCGGGAGGGGCGAGTCGGAATGAGCAGTTCTTC. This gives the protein CASSQELAGGASRNEQFF.